This TCR beta chain was sequenced in a study of blood T cell repertoires in COVID-19. Study details: The cDNA or gDNA used as material had been derived from T cells, B-cell-depleted T cells, or PBMCs.

Per the original methods: Estimation of nucleated cell counts was performed using reference gene primer amplification. Data came from immunoSEQ multiplex PCR; TCRdb stores just in-frame clones and leaves some out. That table supplies the V and J calls and clone size; D and trimming were determined from the DNA. Here the sample spans fewer than 350,000 clones, approximately 87% being singletons. One Seattle source followed patients from active infection through their disease course. Germline CDR1 reads GTSNPN; CDR2 reads SVGIG (reference sequence). The CDR3 is 15 residues long. The TCR originated in a woman aged 25 to 45 with COVID-19, enrolled during active disease. The sequenced sample consisted of peripheral blood. The V and J genes are TRBV30 and TRBJ2-4; 9 bases are a match to TRBD1. CDR3 amino acids: CAVGRGQGIRNIQYF. DNA of the CDR3: TGTGCGGTTGGGCGGGGACAGGGTATCCGGAACATTCAGTACTTC.